A single T cell receptor (beta chain) is shown here with its context. The antigen is unknown. Data came from immunoSEQ multiplex PCR; TCRdb stores just in-frame clones and leaves some out. Of about 120,000 clones listed, 85% to 95% are singletons. V lost 5 bases to trimming and J lost 7 bases, with 11 bases between them. The CDR3 covers 12 residues. The germline gives CDR1 PRHDT, CDR2 FYEKMQ (reference sequence). This record comes from a study of graft-versus-host responses after intestinal transplantation. Study details: As for transplant type, recipients had multivisceral, liver-intestinal, or isolated intestinal grafts. Tacrolimus plus steroids were given to all recipients for approximately 3 years, preceded by anti-thymocyte globulin induction.

Sequencing was performed on unstimulated CD8+ T cells sorted from spleen or lymph node cells, taken before intestinal transplant. This receptor was taken from a human donor who received an intestinal transplant. V gene TRBV13 combines with J gene TRBJ1-1, with D uncertain. CDR3 in DNA: TGTGCCAGCAGCCCGGGAACGGATGAAGCTTTCTTT. As protein: CASSPGTDEAFF.